These 27 T cell receptor beta chains were all obtained from the same sample, sequenced in a study of shared clonotypes between healthy human individuals. Clones were read by immunoSEQ multiplex PCR, and TCRdb kept only the in-frame ones, dropping some. The table shows about 2.4 million clones, with more than 85% occurring only once. The sequenced sample consisted of naive CD4+ T cells from PBMCs. Documented subset: CD45RA+ positively selected. Receptors originate from a man between 18 and 29 years old in good health. Some clones in this sample may be carry-over from other donors' samples.

The genes are TRBV29-1 and TRBJ1-2, with 8 bases identical to TRBD1. Germline CDR1 and CDR2: SQVTM and ANQGSEA. Germline trimming cut 4 bases from V and 8 bases from J; bases unmatched to any gene: 6. The CDR3 spans 12 residues. In DNA, the CDR3 is TGCAGCGTTGCCGACAGGGGTCTGGGCTACACCTTC. Residues: CSVADRGLGYTF.

The chain uses TRBV28 and TRBJ2-3, with D maybe TRBD2 (6 bases). V was pared by 2 bases and J by 1 base, with 22 bases between. Germline V lookup: CDR1 MDHEN, CDR2 SYDVKM. The CDR3 length is 19 residues. As DNA, the CDR3 is TGTGCCAGCAGTTTAGGCCGATACTTAGCGGCCGTAGGCACAGATACGCAGTATTTT. This encodes CASSLGRYLAAVGTDTQYF.

Worth noting for this clone: Other nucleotide sequences from this sample produce the same CDR3. This chain's CDR3 is CASSLGVSGNTIYF. DNA for the CDR3: TGCGCCAGCAGCTTGGGGGTTTCCGGAAACACCATATATTTT. The gene calls are TRBV5-1 and TRBJ1-3, with D uncertain. There are 14 residues in the CDR3. V was pared by 0 bases and J by 4 bases, with 8 bases between. Germline loops: CDR1 SGHRS, CDR2 YFSETQ.

The chain recombines TRBV25-1 with TRBJ2-3, with TRBD1 matching over 7 bases. Germline V gene sequence: CDR1 MGHDK, CDR2 SYGVNS. The CDR3 totals 14 residues. The J segment lost 5 bases and the V segment lost 6 bases, leaving 8 bases of the junction unmatched. CDR3 DNA sequence: TGTGCCAGCAGCCTGGACAGGAATCTAGATACGCAGTATTTT. Its translation is CASSLDRNLDTQYF.

Note on this clone: Other nucleotide sequences in the sample specify the same CDR3. V usage is TRBV15 and J usage is TRBJ2-3; D remains ambiguous. V gave up 0 bases and J gave up 6 bases, with 7 bases separating them. The germline CDR1 and CDR2 sequences are LNHNV and YYDKDF (reference sequence). The CDR3 totals 13 residues. The CDR3 DNA follows: TGTGCCACCAGCAGAGATAGAAGGGATACGCAGTATTTT. Translating it yields CATSRDRRDTQYF.

This sequence joins TRBV5-1 and TRBJ2-5; TRBD1 matches at 8 bases. Germline CDR1 SGHRS, CDR2 YFSETQ. This CDR3 spans 14 amino acids. J was trimmed by 5 bases and V by 4 bases; bases with no gene match: 7. Here the CDR3 reads CASSVIRTGETQYF. Here the CDR3 DNA reads TGCGCCAGCAGCGTAATCCGGACAGGGGAGACCCAGTACTTC.

The V call is TRBV29-1, the J call TRBJ2-7, with D unclear. The CDR3 extends over 13 amino acids. Per germline, CDR1 SQVTM and CDR2 ANQGSEA. Trimming pared 5 bases from V and 6 bases from J, leaving 17 bases between. CDR3 in DNA: TGCAGCGTTCTCACCCCCCGGCTTGGCGAGCAGTACTTC. Translation: CSVLTPRLGEQYF.

Notes on this clone: This same CDR3 is encoded by further DNA sequences in the sample. The chain links TRBV19 to TRBJ1-3; the D is unclear. V was clipped by 2 bases and J by 0 bases, with 8 bases between them. The CDR3 contains 15 residues. The germline V gene has CDR1 LNHDA and CDR2 SQIVND (reference sequence). In DNA form, the CDR3 reads TGTGCCAGTAGTATAAGGCGGAGCTCTGGAAACACCATATATTTT. This encodes CASSIRRSSGNTIYF.

This chain connects TRBV5-1 to TRBJ2-2; no clear D. The germline V gene encodes CDR1 SGHRS and CDR2 YFSETQ. The ends were cut back, 0 bases at V and 9 bases at J, with 9 bases in the middle. The CDR3 is 13 residues long. The CDR3 protein is CASSLDFGWELFF. The CDR3 DNA reads TGCGCCAGCAGCTTGGACTTCGGATGGGAGCTGTTTTTT.

V gene TRBV6-5 combines with J gene TRBJ2-5; 9 positions match TRBD2. The V and J ends lost 5 bases and 5 bases, in that order; junction bases with no gene match: 3. Germline V gene lookup returns CDR1 MNHEY and CDR2 SVGAGI. The CDR3 runs to 13 residues. The CDR3 is CASSLAGRETQYF. DNA for the CDR3: TGTGCCAGCAGTCTAGCGGGAAGGGAGACCCAGTACTTC.

The chain has TRBV29-1 and TRBJ2-3; 7 nucleotides agree with TRBD2. CDR3 size: 14 residues. V dropped 5 bases and J dropped 0; count of bases not matched to a gene: 5. In germline, CDR1 is SQVTM, CDR2 ANQGSEA. DNA for the CDR3: TGCAGCGTTTACCCAGCGGGGAGCACAGATACGCAGTATTTT. Translating it yields CSVYPAGSTDTQYF.

The rearrangement joins TRBV6-1 to TRBJ1-5; 9 bases are shared with TRBD1. After removal of 1 base from V and 6 bases from J, the junction contained 7 bases not matched to a gene. Germline V gene lookup returns CDR1 MNHNS and CDR2 SASEGT. CDR3 length: 16 amino acids. Here the CDR3 reads CASSEVTGGLGQPQHF. Written as DNA, the CDR3 is TGTGCCAGCAGTGAAGTAACAGGGGGCTTAGGTCAGCCCCAGCATTTT.

V gene TRBV5-1 combines with J gene TRBJ2-5; weak D call: TRBD2 (6 bases). In germline, CDR1 is SGHRS, CDR2 YFSETQ. The ends were cut back, 2 bases at V and 3 bases at J, with 11 bases in the middle. The CDR3 sequence is 14 residues long. CDR3 region: CASSFPGVEETQYF. The CDR3 nucleotides read TGCGCCAGCAGCTTTCCGGGAGTGGAAGAGACCCAGTACTTC.

This clone was recorded only once. This chain joins TRBV19 and TRBJ2-3, with TRBD1 matching 9 bases. CDR3 length equals 15 residues. CDR1 is LNHDA, CDR2 SQIVND, per germline (reference sequence). The V gene end was trimmed by 3 bases and the J gene end by 4 bases; junction bases not matched to a gene: 5. CDR3 nucleotides: TGTGCCAGTAGTATTCCGGGACAGGGCGCAGATACGCAGTATTTT. Its translation is CASSIPGQGADTQYF.

This clone came up once. This chain links TRBV5-1 with TRBJ2-1; 9 nucleotides align to TRBD2. The germline gives CDR1 SGHRS, CDR2 YFSETQ. V shed 9 bases, J shed 7 bases, and the junction held 14 bases outside the gene matches. This CDR3 comprises 15 residues. The CDR3 reads CATRPGLAGSNEQFF. Written as DNA, the CDR3 is TGCGCCACGCGTCCGGGGCTAGCGGGATCGAATGAGCAGTTCTTC.

This chain joins TRBV28 and TRBJ1-1; tentatively, D is TRBD1 (5 bases). CDR3 size: 12 residues. Trimming stripped 10 bases from V and 5 bases from J, with 14 bases between. Germline V CDR1 and CDR2: MDHEN, SYDVKM. CDR3 residues: CATQGGRTEAFF. Here the CDR3 DNA reads TGTGCCACTCAGGGAGGGAGGACTGAAGCTTTCTTT. The whole variable domain, filled in from reference TRBV28 and TRBJ1-1, reads DVKVTQSSRYLVKRTGEKVFLECVQDMDHENMFWYRQDPGLGLRLIYFSYDVKMKEKGDIPEGYSVSREKKERFSLILESASTNQTSMYLCATQGGRTEAFFGQGTRLTVV.

This chain connects TRBV5-1 to TRBJ2-5; the D call may be TRBD1 or TRBD2 (6 bases each). V was trimmed by 0 bases and J by 4 bases, leaving 16 bases between them. The CDR3 covers 16 residues. Germline CDR1 SGHRS, CDR2 YFSETQ. The CDR3 sequence: CASSLVGGPRAETQYF. As DNA, the CDR3 is TGCGCCAGCAGCTTGGTAGGGGGGCCGAGGGCAGAGACCCAGTACTTC. Full variable domain (outside the CDR3, taken from reference TRBV5-1 and TRBJ2-5): KAGVTQTPRYLIKTRGQQVTLSCSPISGHRSVSWYQQTPGQGLQFLFEYFSETQRNKGNFPGRFSGRQFSNSRSEMNVSTLELGDSALYLCASSLVGGPRAETQYFGPGTRLLVL.

The J gene is TRBJ1-6, the V gene TRBV6-5; D is uncertain. V gave up 6 bases and J gave up 19 bases, with 22 bases separating them. Germline assignment: CDR1 MNHEY and CDR2 SVGAGI. The CDR3 is 13 residues long. CDR3 sequence (DNA): TGTGCCAGCAGAGAGGGAGGACCCGGCCCGATTCACTTT. Residues: CASREGGPGPIHF.

V usage is TRBV19 and J usage is TRBJ2-7; D gene ambiguous. Deletions cut 4 bases from V and 7 bases from J, with 20 bases between. The CDR3 runs to 15 residues. Germline V gene lookup returns CDR1 LNHDA and CDR2 SQIVND (reference sequence). The CDR3 region has the DNA TGTGCCAGTAGTACCCTACAACTCCCCTCTCGAGAGCAGTACTTC. It is translated as CASSTLQLPSREQYF.

The sample holds a few counts of this clone. This chain uses TRBV28 with TRBJ1-1, with D perhaps matching TRBD1 (6 bases). The length of the CDR3 is 13 residues. Between the trimmed V and J ends, which lost 5 bases and 4 bases, there was a span of 11 bases. Germline V CDR1 and CDR2: MDHEN, SYDVKM. The CDR3 DNA follows: TGTGCCAGCAGTCTGAGACAGGTCACTGAAGCTTTCTTT. This encodes CASSLRQVTEAFF.

V usage is TRBV6-1 and J usage is TRBJ2-2, with D perhaps matching TRBD1 or TRBD2 (6 bases each). Trimming cost V 6 bases and J 5 bases, with 13 bases left between them. This CDR3 region has 14 residues. CDR1 and CDR2 from the germline V gene are MNHNS and SASEGT. The CDR3 DNA follows: TGTGCCAGCAGCCCTATAGGGGGGACCGGGGAGCTGTTTTTT. This sequence encodes CASSPIGGTGELFF.

V usage is TRBV5-1 and J usage is TRBJ2-7; possible D gene TRBD1, 6 bases. This CDR3 is 14 amino acids long. V gave up 0 bases and J gave up 3 bases, with 10 bases separating them. CDR1 is SGHRS and CDR2 is YFSETQ in the germline V gene. For the CDR3, the DNA is TGCGCCAGCAGCTTGGACCAGGGGTACTACGAGCAGTACTTC. Amino acid sequence: CASSLDQGYYEQYF.

The chain joins TRBV4-1 to TRBJ2-5; D gene ambiguous. V lost 4 bases and J 1 base, leaving 16 bases between the germline ends. From germline, CDR1 is MGHRA and CDR2 YSYEKL. This CDR3 is 16 amino acids long. This chain's CDR3 is CASSLNLLAVQETQYF. The CDR3 nucleotides read TGCGCCAGCAGCCTAAACCTTTTGGCGGTCCAAGAGACCCAGTACTTC.

This chain links TRBV14 with TRBJ1-5; TRBD1 might be the D (5 bases). Trimming left V 6 bases short and J 4 bases short, with 13 bases between. This CDR3 spans 14 amino acids. Per the germline V gene, CDR1 is SGHDN and CDR2 is FVKESK. The CDR3 loop reads CASSRLGGNQPQHF. CDR3 nucleotides: TGTGCCAGCAGTCGGCTCGGGGGGAATCAGCCCCAGCATTTT.

This chain uses TRBV6-1 with TRBJ2-7; D not certain. This CDR3 spans 14 amino acids. The germline V and J ends were trimmed by 5 bases and 2 bases, with 13 bases remaining between them. Germline V lookup: CDR1 MNHNS, CDR2 SASEGT. The CDR3 coding sequence is TGTGCCAGCAGTACGTACCCGCGCCCCTACGAGCAGTACTTC. It yields the protein CASSTYPRPYEQYF.

This clone was picked up a small number of times. The chain couples TRBV5-1 to TRBJ1-4; D gene unclear. Trimming stripped 8 bases from V and 8 bases from J, with 16 bases between. Germline loops: CDR1 SGHRS, CDR2 YFSETQ. The CDR3 is 13 residues long. In nucleotides, the CDR3 is TGCGCCAGTTCAGGAGAGTTAGGAGAAAAACTGTTTTTT. Its protein is CASSGELGEKLFF.

The rearrangement links TRBV30 to TRBJ1-5; D is unclear. The V gene lost 1 base and the J gene lost 0 bases, with 10 bases spanning the gap. CDR3 length equals 15 residues. Germline-derived CDR1 and CDR2 are GTSNPN and SVGIG (reference sequence). The CDR3 coding sequence is TGTGCCTGGAGTGATTCAGCCCCTAGCAATCAGCCCCAGCATTTT. Translating gives CAWSDSAPSNQPQHF.